These T cell receptor beta chains were read from a single sample in a study of cytomegalovirus exposure and HLA in healthy donors. Assay used: immunoSEQ multiplex PCR; TCRdb lists only in-frame clones, some missing. The sample contains around 150,000 clones, approximately 84% of which appear only once. The sequenced material came from PBMCs. The receptors were gathered from a young man in good health and CMV-seropositive. Both conserved end residues are part of each CDR3. D genes are given only for firm matches. Clone sizes are given selectively: once, few, many, or a class where the clone is expanded.

v_call	clone_size	d_call	j_call	cdr3_aa	cdr3_nt
TRBV27	-	-	TRBJ1-5	CASSLFGVGQPQHF	TGTGCCAGCAGTTTATTCGGGGTTGGGCAGCCCCAGCATTTT
TRBV5-1	-	-	TRBJ1-4	CASRGGATNEKLFF	TGCGCCAGCAGGGGAGGAGCAACTAATGAAAAACTGTTTTTT
TRBV30	-	-	TRBJ1-1	CAWSGQTEAFF	TGTGCCTGGAGTGGCCAGACTGAAGCTTTCTTT
TRBV28	-	-	TRBJ2-6	CASSLTGSGANVLTF	TGTGCCAGCAGTTTAACAGGTTCTGGGGCCAACGTCCTGACTTTC
TRBV2	-	TRBD1	TRBJ2-7	CASNPGQGDEQYF	TGTGCCAGCAACCCGGGACAGGGGGACGAGCAGTACTTC
TRBV11-2	-	-	TRBJ2-7	CASRTPDKAYEQYF	TGTGCCAGCAGGACACCGGACAAAGCCTACGAGCAGTACTTC
TRBV6-6	-	TRBD1	TRBJ2-7	CASSYSGTGIYEQYF	TGTGCCAGCAGTTACTCCGGGACAGGGATCTACGAGCAGTACTTC
TRBV4-2	few	TRBD1	TRBJ1-2	CASSLHTGTGSDEGYTF	TGTGCCAGCAGCCTCCATACCGGGACAGGCTCGGATGAAGGCTACACCTTC
TRBV27	-	TRBD1	TRBJ1-4	CASSYTQTGNSEKLFF	TGTGCCAGCAGCTACACACAGACAGGGAACTCCGAAAAACTGTTTTTT
TRBV7-3	-	-	TRBJ2-7	CASSIAGTAGSYEQYF	TGTGCCAGCAGCATAGCCGGGACGGCGGGGTCCTACGAGCAGTACTTC
TRBV10-3	-	TRBD1	TRBJ2-7	CAISERDRAYEQYF	TGTGCCATCAGTGAACGGGACAGGGCCTACGAGCAGTACTTC
TRBV6-5	-	-	TRBJ2-7	CASNRRGLKPYEQYF	TGTGCCAGCAATCGGCGGGGACTTAAACCCTACGAGCAGTACTTC
TRBV29-1	-	-	TRBJ1-3	CSALGRVEAGNTIYF	TGCAGCGCCCTGGGAAGGGTGGAGGCTGGAAACACCATATATTTT
TRBV30	-	-	TRBJ1-3	CAWTGSNTIYF	TGTGCCTGGACAGGCAGCAACACCATATATTTT
TRBV19	-	-	TRBJ1-2	CASRLDEVNYGYTF	TGTGCCAGTAGGCTCGACGAGGTGAACTATGGCTACACCTTC
TRBV7-2	-	TRBD2	TRBJ2-7	CASRPGLAGDEQYF	TGTGCCAGCAGGCCGGGACTAGCGGGAGACGAGCAGTACTTC
TRBV28	-	-	TRBJ1-1	CASSFPLSAALPNTEAFF	TGTGCCAGCAGTTTCCCGCTCTCCGCCGCCCTACCGAACACTGAAGCTTTCTTT
TRBV7-6	-	TRBD1	TRBJ1-1	CASSRTGMNTEAFF	TGTGCCAGCAGCCGGACAGGGATGAACACTGAAGCTTTCTTT
TRBV18	once	-	TRBJ2-7	CASSPPGPSYEQYF	TGTGCCAGCTCACCTCCGGGTCCCTCCTACGAGCAGTACTTC
TRBV6-5	-	TRBD1	TRBJ1-4	CATQGASEKLFF	TGTGCCACCCAGGGGGCTAGTGAAAAACTGTTTTTT
TRBV18	-	-	TRBJ2-1	CASSPPGGYNEQFF	TGTGCCAGCTCACCCCCCGGGGGCTACAATGAGCAGTTCTTC
TRBV6-5	-	-	TRBJ1-5	CASRGTVGSNQPQHF	TGTGCCAGCAGGGGCACCGTCGGTAGCAATCAGCCCCAGCATTTT
TRBV10-1	-	-	TRBJ2-1	CASSEGPLDPEGRGSYNEQFF	TGCGCCAGCAGTGAGGGTCCCTTAGACCCTGAGGGTCGGGGCTCCTACAATGAGCAGTTCTTC
TRBV4-2	-	TRBD1	TRBJ2-7	CASSRVGQGAYEQYF	TGTGCCAGCAGCCGGGTCGGACAGGGGGCGTACGAGCAGTACTTC
TRBV7-2	-	TRBD1	TRBJ1-6	CASSSYTGAYNSPLHF	TGTGCCAGCAGCTCATACACAGGGGCCTATAATTCACCCCTCCACTTT
TRBV7-2	-	TRBD2	TRBJ2-2	CASSPTFLVGGGDTGELFF	TGTGCCAGCAGCCCAACATTTCTCGTCGGGGGGGGAGACACCGGGGAGCTGTTTTTT
TRBV9	-	TRBD2	TRBJ2-5	CASSVVAGALGETQYF	TGTGCCAGCAGCGTAGTAGCGGGAGCTCTTGGGGAGACCCAGTACTTC
TRBV11-2	-	-	TRBJ2-6	CASSLFSGAGANVLTF	TGTGCCAGCAGCTTATTCAGCGGTGCTGGGGCCAACGTCCTGACTTTC
TRBV28	-	-	TRBJ1-6	CASSPWKSGNSPLHF	TGTGCCAGCAGTCCATGGAAAAGCGGAAATTCACCCCTCCACTTT
TRBV10-3	-	TRBD2	TRBJ2-1	CAISELAGGYNEQFF	TGTGCCATCAGTGAACTAGCGGGAGGTTACAATGAGCAGTTCTTC
TRBV18	-	-	TRBJ1-1	CASLAADNTEAFF	TGTGCCAGCCTAGCAGCAGACAACACTGAAGCTTTCTTT
TRBV28	once	-	TRBJ1-1	CASRPNGVLGNTEAFF	TGTGCCAGCAGACCTAACGGGGTTCTTGGGAACACTGAAGCTTTCTTT
TRBV6-5	-	-	TRBJ2-7	CASSYNGHYEQYF	TGTGCCAGCAGTTATAACGGACACTACGAGCAGTACTTC
TRBV9	-	-	TRBJ2-5	CASSPRLGSETQYF	TGTGCCAGCAGCCCGAGACTAGGGTCAGAGACCCAGTACTTC
TRBV28	-	TRBD1	TRBJ1-3	CASRPATGNSGNTIYF	TGTGCCAGCAGGCCCGCGACAGGGAACTCTGGAAACACCATATATTTT
TRBV4-1	-	-	TRBJ1-1	CASSQDRVGGNTEAFF	TGCGCCAGCAGCCAAGATAGGGTGGGGGGGAACACTGAAGCTTTCTTT
TRBV6-6	-	TRBD2	TRBJ2-1	CASSYVLAGNEQFF	TGTGCCAGCAGTTACGTGCTAGCGGGCAATGAGCAGTTCTTC
TRBV5-4	-	TRBD1	TRBJ1-5	CASSRQGEGQPQHF	TGTGCCAGCAGTCGACAGGGGGAAGGACAGCCCCAGCATTTT
TRBV9	-	TRBD1	TRBJ2-1	CASSVAGQQNNEQFF	TGTGCCAGCAGCGTAGCGGGACAGCAAAACAATGAGCAGTTCTTC
TRBV30	-	-	TRBJ2-5	CAWSVHGETQYF	TGTGCCTGGAGTGTACATGGCGAGACCCAGTACTTC
TRBV29-1	-	-	TRBJ1-2	CSVEGGQGGGYTF	TGCAGCGTTGAAGGTGGCCAGGGAGGCGGCTACACCTTC
TRBV9	-	-	TRBJ1-2	CASSVQVSNYGYTF	TGTGCCAGCAGCGTACAGGTTTCTAACTATGGCTACACCTTC
TRBV7-9	once	-	TRBJ2-7	CSSSRQTYEQYF	TGTTCCAGCAGTCGACAAACCTACGAGCAGTACTTC
TRBV4-2	once	-	TRBJ2-5	CASSQGRGGHETQYF	TGTGCCAGCAGCCAAGGTAGGGGGGGCCACGAGACCCAGTACTTC
TRBV7-2	-	-	TRBJ2-5	CASSNTNQETQYF	TGTGCCAGCTCCAACACCAACCAAGAGACCCAGTACTTC
TRBV7-6	once	-	TRBJ1-2	CASSLEGAESYGYTF	TGTGCCAGCAGCTTAGAGGGAGCGGAGAGCTATGGCTACACCTTC
TRBV27	-	TRBD1	TRBJ2-4	CASSLRAGGRDIQYF	TGTGCCAGCAGTTTAAGGGCAGGGGGCCGGGACATTCAGTACTTC
TRBV18	-	TRBD1	TRBJ1-2	CASSPGQGVAYGYTF	TGTGCCAGCTCACCAGGACAGGGGGTAGCCTATGGCTACACCTTC
TRBV6-1	once	-	TRBJ2-2	CASSHSGVEELFF	TGTGCCAGCAGTCACTCGGGAGTTGAGGAGCTGTTTTTT
TRBV28	-	-	TRBJ2-7	CASRGKLYEQYF	TGTGCCAGCAGGGGCAAACTCTACGAGCAGTACTTC
TRBV2	-	-	TRBJ1-2	CASRQGRDGYTF	TGTGCCAGCAGACAGGGTCGAGATGGCTACACCTTC
TRBV30	-	TRBD1	TRBJ1-2	CAWSLATGSVGYTF	TGTGCCTGGAGTCTCGCGACAGGGAGTGTTGGCTACACCTTC
TRBV5-4	few	TRBD2	TRBJ2-3	CASSFPSGGTDTQYF	TGTGCCAGCAGCTTTCCCTCGGGGGGAACAGATACGCAGTATTTT